These T cell receptor beta chains were read from a single sample in a study of blood T cell repertoires in COVID-19. Some clones are missing from TCRdb's copy, which holds only in-frame ones; the method was immunoSEQ multiplex PCR. The sample records 110,000 to 150,000 clones, roughly three quarters being singletons. Input material: peripheral blood. These TCRs come from a middle-aged man with active or convalescent COVID-19. Both conserved end residues are part of each CDR3. D genes are given only for firm matches. Expanded clones are given a class, and other clones once, few, many or no size at all.

cdr3_nt	cdr3_aa	d_call	clone_size	v_call	j_call
TGTGCCAGCAGCCCCGGGACTAGGTTAGATACGCAGTATTTT	CASSPGTRLDTQYF	TRBD2	once	TRBV28	TRBJ2-3
TGTGCCAGCAGTTTAACGGTAGCCTACGAGCAGTACTTC	CASSLTVAYEQYF	.	.	TRBV27	TRBJ2-7
TGTGCCACCAGTGGTCCTCACACAGGGCGGAGGACCGGGGAGCTGTTTTTT	CATSGPHTGRRTGELFF	.	.	TRBV24-1	TRBJ2-2
TGTGCCTGGAGTCCGGGACTGAGGAATGAAAAACTGTTTTTT	CAWSPGLRNEKLFF	.	once	TRBV30	TRBJ1-4
TGTGCCAGCAGTCCCGGGTTAAAGCAGTACTTC	CASSPGLKQYF	.	.	TRBV6-5	TRBJ2-7
TGTGCCAGTAGTATGCGACAGGAGGCCTACGAGCAGTACTTC	CASSMRQEAYEQYF	.	.	TRBV19	TRBJ2-7
TGTGCCAGTAGTGACAGGGGGAGCAATCAGCCCCAGCATTTT	CASSDRGSNQPQHF	TRBD1	.	TRBV19	TRBJ1-5
TGCAGCGTTGAATCAGGACGGAGCGGGACCTTTGTTGATACGCAGTATTTT	CSVESGRSGTFVDTQYF	TRBD2	once	TRBV29-1	TRBJ2-3
TGTGCCAGTAGCCTAGCGGGAGAGGCCTACGAGCAGTACTTC	CASSLAGEAYEQYF	TRBD2	once	TRBV19	TRBJ2-7
TGTGCCAGCAGCTTTGAGTACAATGAGCAGTTCTTC	CASSFEYNEQFF	.	.	TRBV13	TRBJ2-1
TGCAGCGTTGAAGGGGGGGATGAAAAACTGTTTTTT	CSVEGGDEKLFF	.	.	TRBV29-1	TRBJ1-4
TGCGCCAGCAGCTCGGACTGGAATGAGCAGTTCTTC	CASSSDWNEQFF	.	.	TRBV5-1	TRBJ2-1
TGTGCCAGCTCACCGCTAGGAGATCAGCCCCAGCATTTT	CASSPLGDQPQHF	.	.	TRBV18	TRBJ1-5
TGCGCCAGCAGCTTGGGGGCAGGGTCTGGAAACACCATATATTTT	CASSLGAGSGNTIYF	.	few	TRBV5-1	TRBJ1-3
TGTGCCATCAGTGAGGAGGACAGGGGACTTTACTACACCTTC	CAISEEDRGLYYTF	TRBD1	.	TRBV10-3	TRBJ1-2
TGCGCCAGCAGCTTGGCGCTAGCGGGCCTTAATGAGCAGTTCTTC	CASSLALAGLNEQFF	TRBD2	few	TRBV5-1	TRBJ2-1
TGTGCCAGCTCAGCGACAGGGCCCACTGAAGCTTTCTTT	CASSATGPTEAFF	TRBD1	once	TRBV18	TRBJ1-1
TGTGCCAGCAGCCCCGACAGTATATCAACTAATGAAAAACTGTTTTTT	CASSPDSISTNEKLFF	.	.	TRBV28	TRBJ1-4
TGTGCCACCAGTGACTACGACAGGATAGCCTACGAGCAGTACTTC	CATSDYDRIAYEQYF	.	.	TRBV24-1	TRBJ2-7
TGTGCCAGCAGCGTAGCGGGAGACCCCTACAATGAGCAGTTCTTC	CASSVAGDPYNEQFF	.	.	TRBV9	TRBJ2-1
TGCGCCAGCAGTGAAGCTAGGGCTGCGGGGGAGCAGTACTTC	CASSEARAAGEQYF	.	few	TRBV10-1	TRBJ2-7
TGTGCCAGCAGTCCTTTGGGGACAGGGATTTACAATGAGCAGTTCTTC	CASSPLGTGIYNEQFF	TRBD1	.	TRBV27	TRBJ2-1